The 6 T cell receptor beta chains below were found in one sample sequenced in a study of spatial heterogeneity in lung cancer. Study-wide results and caveats: One measure, the expanded intratumoral alpha and beta TCR count, tracked tumor mutation counts.

Time point here: sample taken at primary tumor resection. TCRdb analysed the 5' RACE reads with MiXCR anew, one entry per CDR3 protein. The sample lists about 7,200 distinct CDR3 sequences; about 10% were seen once. Their recognized antigens are unknown. This specimen was lung tumor tissue, taken at surgery. Receptors originate from a female donor with early-stage non-small cell lung cancer.

This clonotype was detected only a few times. The V and J genes are TRBV5-6 and TRBJ2-3; D gene uncertain. From germline, CDR1 is SGHDT and CDR2 YYEEEE. V lost 0 bases and J 2 bases, leaving 7 bases between the germline ends. The CDR3 has 14 amino acids. CDR3 sequence: CASSLAGLTDTQYF. CDR3 coding DNA: TGTGCCAGCAGCTTGGCCGGGCTCACAGATACGCAGTATTTT.

This sequence joins TRBV6-5 and TRBJ1-1, with 7 bases that match TRBD1. Trimming removed 0 bases from V and 0 bases from J; junction bases left unmatched: 7. Per germline, CDR1 MNHEY and CDR2 SVGAGI. The CDR3 is made up of 17 amino acids. CDR3 sequence reads: CASSYSPQGGMNTEAFF. The CDR3 DNA is TGTGCCAGCAGTTACTCTCCGCAGGGGGGGATGAACACTGAAGCTTTCTTT.

This clonotype turned up a few times. The V gene is TRBV29-1, the J gene TRBJ2-3; 9 nucleotides match TRBD1. V was pared by 6 bases and J by 3 bases, with 1 base of the junction left unmatched. Germline V lookup: CDR1 SQVTM, CDR2 ANQGSEA. CDR3 size: 12 residues. The CDR3 nucleotides are TGCAGCGTCGGGACAGGGACAGATACGCAGTATTTT. This sequence encodes CSVGTGTDTQYF.

This clonotype has a handful of counts. The chain links TRBV6-1 to TRBJ2-1, with 7 positions matching TRBD1. V was clipped by 5 bases and J by 3 bases; unmatched bases: 7. The CDR3 is 15 residues long. Germline loops: CDR1 MNHNS, CDR2 SASEGT. The CDR3 loop reads CASSTSGTDYNEQFF. The CDR3 DNA sequence: TGTGCCAGCAGTACTTCCGGGACAGACTACAATGAGCAGTTCTTC.

This clonotype appeared a few times. The chain combines TRBV5-1 with TRBJ2-2; 12 bases agree with TRBD2. This CDR3 comprises 18 residues. Germline values: CDR1 SGHRS, CDR2 YFSETQ. V lost 0 bases, J lost 3 bases, and 6 bases stayed unmatched. The CDR3 sequence: CASSLAPGLAGHTGELFF. CDR3 sequence (DNA): TGCGCCAGCAGCTTGGCCCCCGGACTAGCGGGACACACCGGGGAGCTGTTTTTT.

This clonotype occurred many times. The rearrangement joins TRBV27 to TRBJ1-1; a possible D gene is TRBD1 (6 bases). V lost 6 bases to trimming and J lost 2 bases, with 13 bases between them. This CDR3 spans 14 amino acids. The germline V gene encodes CDR1 MNHEY and CDR2 SMNVEV (reference sequence). This CDR3 reads CASSRPGHNTEAFF. Written as DNA, the CDR3 is TGTGCCAGCAGCCGACCGGGACACAACACTGAAGCTTTCTTT.